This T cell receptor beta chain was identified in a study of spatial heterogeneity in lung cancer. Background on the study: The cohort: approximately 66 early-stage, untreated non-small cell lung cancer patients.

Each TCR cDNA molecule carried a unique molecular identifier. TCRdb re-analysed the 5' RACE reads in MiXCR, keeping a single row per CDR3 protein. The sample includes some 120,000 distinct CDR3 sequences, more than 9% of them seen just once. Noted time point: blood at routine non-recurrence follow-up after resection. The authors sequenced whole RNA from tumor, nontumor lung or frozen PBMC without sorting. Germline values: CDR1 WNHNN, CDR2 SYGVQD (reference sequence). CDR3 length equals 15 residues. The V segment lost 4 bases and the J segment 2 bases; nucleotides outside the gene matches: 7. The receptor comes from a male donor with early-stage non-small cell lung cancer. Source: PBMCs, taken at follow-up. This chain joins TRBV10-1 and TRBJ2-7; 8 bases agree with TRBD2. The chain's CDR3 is CASSGSRGDAYEQYF. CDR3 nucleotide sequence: TGCGCCAGCAGTGGATCGCGGGGGGACGCCTACGAGCAGTACTTC.